This T cell receptor beta chain was documented in a study of control samples from healthy donors and cancer patients. The data were produced by immunoSEQ multiplex PCR, yet TCRdb's version contains in-frame clones alone and is incomplete. The top ten clones hold around 4.7% of a sample with 140,000 or so clones, about nine tenths of them seen once. Trimming stripped 2 bases from V and 6 bases from J, with 17 bases between. The CDR3 runs 16 residues. CDR1 is MNHNY and CDR2 is SVGAGI in the germline V gene (reference sequence). Sequencing was carried out using blood. The J gene is TRBJ1-5, the V gene TRBV6-6, with TRBD1 as a possible D gene (5 bases). The TCR comes from a man aged 25 to 40 in good health. This CDR3 reads CASSYGFEGRCQPQHF. CDR3 in DNA: TGTGCCAGCAGTTACGGGTTCGAGGGACGGTGTCAGCCCCAGCATTTT.